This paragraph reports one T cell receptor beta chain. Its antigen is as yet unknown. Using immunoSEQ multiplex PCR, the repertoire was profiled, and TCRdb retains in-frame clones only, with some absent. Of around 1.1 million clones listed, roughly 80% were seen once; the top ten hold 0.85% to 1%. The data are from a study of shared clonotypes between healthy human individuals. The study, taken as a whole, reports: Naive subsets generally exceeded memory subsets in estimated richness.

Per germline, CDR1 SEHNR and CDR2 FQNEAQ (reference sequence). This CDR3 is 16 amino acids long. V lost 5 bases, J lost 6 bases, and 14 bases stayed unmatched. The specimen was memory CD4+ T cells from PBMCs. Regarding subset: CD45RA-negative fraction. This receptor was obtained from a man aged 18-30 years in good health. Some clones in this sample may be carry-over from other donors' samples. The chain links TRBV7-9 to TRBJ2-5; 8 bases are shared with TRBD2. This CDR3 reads CASSPGRSSGTQTQYF. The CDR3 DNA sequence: TGTGCCAGCAGCCCCGGACGAAGTAGCGGGACACAGACCCAGTACTTC.